This TCR beta chain appears in the sequencing data of a study of identifying expanded T cells in peripheral blood. The repertoire was sequenced with immunoSEQ multiplex PCR; TCRdb's copy has only in-frame clones and lacks some. The repertoire holds roughly 75,000 clones, roughly 90% seen once, with roughly 3% in the top ten. V gave up 6 bases and J gave up 7 bases; unmatched junction bases: 9. CDR3 size: 15 residues. CDR1 is ENHRY and CDR2 is SYGVKD in the germline V gene. The chain uses TRBV10-3 and TRBJ2-1; 10 bases match TRBD1. The specimen sequenced was blood. This clonotype was obtained from a person between 18 and 75 years old in good health. CDR3 bases: TGTGCCATCAGCCCGGGACAGGGGAGGACGAATGAGCAGTTCTTC. It is translated as CAISPGQGRTNEQFF.